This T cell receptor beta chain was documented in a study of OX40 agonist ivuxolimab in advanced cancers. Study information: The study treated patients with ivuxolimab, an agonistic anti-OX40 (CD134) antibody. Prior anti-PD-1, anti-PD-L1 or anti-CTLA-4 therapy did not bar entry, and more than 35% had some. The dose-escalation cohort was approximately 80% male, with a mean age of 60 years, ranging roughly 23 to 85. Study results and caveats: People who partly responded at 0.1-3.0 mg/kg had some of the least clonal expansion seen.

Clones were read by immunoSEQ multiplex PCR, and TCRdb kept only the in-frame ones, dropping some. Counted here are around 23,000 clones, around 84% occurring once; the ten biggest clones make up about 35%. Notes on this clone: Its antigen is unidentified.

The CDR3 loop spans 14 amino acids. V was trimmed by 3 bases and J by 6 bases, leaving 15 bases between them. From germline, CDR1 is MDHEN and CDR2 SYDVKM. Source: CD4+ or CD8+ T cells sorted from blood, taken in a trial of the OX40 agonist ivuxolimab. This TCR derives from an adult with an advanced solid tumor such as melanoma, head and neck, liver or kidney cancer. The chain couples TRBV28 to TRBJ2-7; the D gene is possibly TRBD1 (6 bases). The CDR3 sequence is CASSLGTYSTEQYF. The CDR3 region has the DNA TGTGCCAGCAGTTTGGGGACATATTCTACCGAGCAGTACTTC.